The entry below describes one T cell receptor beta chain. The CDR3 runs 15 residues. Germline trimming cut 0 bases from V and 4 bases from J; bases unmatched to any gene: 3. The germline V gene encodes CDR1 MNHEY and CDR2 SVGAGI. The sample originates from a study of blood T cell repertoires in COVID-19. Looking at the study overall: Sites in the United States, Italy and Spain provided acute and convalescent COVID-19 samples. The cDNA or gDNA used as material had been derived from T cells, B-cell-depleted T cells, or PBMCs.

Data came from immunoSEQ multiplex PCR; TCRdb stores just in-frame clones and leaves some out. The top ten hold about 5% of the sample, which has about 210,000 clones, about nine tenths seen once. The TCR comes from a woman in her 40s with acute or convalescent COVID-19. The sample comprised peripheral blood. V is TRBV6-5 and J is TRBJ1-5; 7 positions match TRBD1. The CDR3 DNA reads as TGTGCCAGCAGTTACTCGTTGACAGGGAATCAGCCCCAGCATTTT. Amino acids: CASSYSLTGNQPQHF.